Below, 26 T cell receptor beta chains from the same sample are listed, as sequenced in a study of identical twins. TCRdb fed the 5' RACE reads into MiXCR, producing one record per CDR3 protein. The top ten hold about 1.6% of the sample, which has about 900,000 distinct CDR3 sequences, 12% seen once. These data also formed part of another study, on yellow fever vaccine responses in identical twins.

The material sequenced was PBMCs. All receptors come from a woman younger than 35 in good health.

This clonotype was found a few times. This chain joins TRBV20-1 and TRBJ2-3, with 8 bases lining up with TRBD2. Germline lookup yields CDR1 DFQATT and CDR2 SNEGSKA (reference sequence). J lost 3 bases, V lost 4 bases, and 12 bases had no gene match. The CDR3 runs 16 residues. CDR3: CSATPPGGGTTDTQYF. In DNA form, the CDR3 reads TGCAGTGCTACGCCCCCGGGGGGGGGCACTACAGATACGCAGTATTTT.

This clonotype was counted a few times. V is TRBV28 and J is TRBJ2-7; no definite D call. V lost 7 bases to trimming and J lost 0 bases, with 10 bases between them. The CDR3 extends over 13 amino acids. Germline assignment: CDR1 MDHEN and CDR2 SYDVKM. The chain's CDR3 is CASTDTRSYEQYF. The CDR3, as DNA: TGTGCCAGCACTGACACCCGCTCCTACGAGCAGTACTTC.

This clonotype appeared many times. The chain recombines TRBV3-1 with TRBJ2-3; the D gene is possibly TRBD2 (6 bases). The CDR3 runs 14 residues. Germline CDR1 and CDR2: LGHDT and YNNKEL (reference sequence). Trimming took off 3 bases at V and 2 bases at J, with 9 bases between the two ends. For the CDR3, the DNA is TGTGCCAGCAGCCATACGGGGGTCACAGATACGCAGTATTTT. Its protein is CASSHTGVTDTQYF.

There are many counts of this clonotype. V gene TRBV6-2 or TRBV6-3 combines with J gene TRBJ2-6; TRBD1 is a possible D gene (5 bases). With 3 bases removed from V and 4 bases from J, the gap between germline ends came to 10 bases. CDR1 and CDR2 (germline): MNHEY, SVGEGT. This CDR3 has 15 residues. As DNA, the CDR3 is TGTGCCAGCAGTTATATAGGGGCAGGGGCCAACGTCCTGACTTTC. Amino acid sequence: CASSYIGAGANVLTF.

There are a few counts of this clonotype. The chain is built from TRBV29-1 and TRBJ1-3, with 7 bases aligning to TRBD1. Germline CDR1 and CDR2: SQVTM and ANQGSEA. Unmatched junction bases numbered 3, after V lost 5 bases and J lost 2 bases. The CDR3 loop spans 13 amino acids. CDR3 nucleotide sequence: TGCAGCGTTTCCAGGGGGGCTGGAAACACCATATATTTT. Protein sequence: CSVSRGAGNTIYF.

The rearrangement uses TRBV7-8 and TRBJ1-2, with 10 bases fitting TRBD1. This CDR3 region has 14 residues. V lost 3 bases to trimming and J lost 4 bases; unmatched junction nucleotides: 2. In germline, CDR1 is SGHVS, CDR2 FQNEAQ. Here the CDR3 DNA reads TGTGCCAGCAGCTTCCGGGACAGGGGCTATGGCTACACCTTC. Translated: CASSFRDRGYGYTF.

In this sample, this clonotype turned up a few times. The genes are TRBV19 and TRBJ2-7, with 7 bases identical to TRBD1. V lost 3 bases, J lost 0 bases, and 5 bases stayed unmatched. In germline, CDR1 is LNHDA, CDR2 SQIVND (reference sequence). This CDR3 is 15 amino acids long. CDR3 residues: CASSMIRDSSYEQYF. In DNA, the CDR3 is TGTGCCAGTAGTATGATTCGGGACAGCTCCTACGAGCAGTACTTC.

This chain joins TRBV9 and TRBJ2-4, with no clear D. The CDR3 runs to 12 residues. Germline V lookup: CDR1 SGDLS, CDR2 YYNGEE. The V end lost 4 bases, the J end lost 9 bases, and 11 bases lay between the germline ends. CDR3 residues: CASSSSIGIQYF. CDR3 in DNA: TGTGCCAGCAGCTCTAGTATCGGCATTCAGTACTTC.

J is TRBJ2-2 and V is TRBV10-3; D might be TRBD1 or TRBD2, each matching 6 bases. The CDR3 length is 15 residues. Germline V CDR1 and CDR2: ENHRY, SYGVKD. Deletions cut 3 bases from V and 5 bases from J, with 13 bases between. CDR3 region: CAISESGGDTGELFF. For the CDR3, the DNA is TGTGCCATCAGTGAATCCGGGGGCGATACCGGGGAGCTGTTTTTT.

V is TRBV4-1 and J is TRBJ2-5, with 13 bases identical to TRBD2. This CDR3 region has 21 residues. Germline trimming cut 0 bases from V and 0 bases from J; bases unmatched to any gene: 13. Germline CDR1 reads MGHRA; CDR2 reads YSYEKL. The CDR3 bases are TGCGCCAGCAGCCAAGATGAGCCCGGGACTAGCGGGATAGCCTACCAAGAGACCCAGTACTTC. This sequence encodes CASSQDEPGTSGIAYQETQYF.

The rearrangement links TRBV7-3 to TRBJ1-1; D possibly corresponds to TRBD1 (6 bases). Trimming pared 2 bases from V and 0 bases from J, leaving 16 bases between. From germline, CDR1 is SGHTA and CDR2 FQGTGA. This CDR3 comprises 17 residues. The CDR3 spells CASSLSGGRRLNTEAFF. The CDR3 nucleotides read TGTGCCAGCAGCTTATCCGGGGGGCGAAGACTGAACACTGAAGCTTTCTTT.

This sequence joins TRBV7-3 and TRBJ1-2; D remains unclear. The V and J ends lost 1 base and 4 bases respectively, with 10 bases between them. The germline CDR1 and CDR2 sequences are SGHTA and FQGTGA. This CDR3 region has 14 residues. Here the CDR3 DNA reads TGTGCCAGCAGCTTAAGTTCGGGGAGCTATGGCTACACCTTC. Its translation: CASSLSSGSYGYTF.

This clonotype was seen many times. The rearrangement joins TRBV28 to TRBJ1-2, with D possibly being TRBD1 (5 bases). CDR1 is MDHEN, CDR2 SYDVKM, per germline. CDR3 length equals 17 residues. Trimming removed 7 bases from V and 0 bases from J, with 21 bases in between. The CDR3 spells CASTPGAGPKTNYGYTF. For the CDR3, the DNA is TGTGCCAGCACCCCCGGGGCAGGGCCAAAGACTAACTATGGCTACACCTTC.

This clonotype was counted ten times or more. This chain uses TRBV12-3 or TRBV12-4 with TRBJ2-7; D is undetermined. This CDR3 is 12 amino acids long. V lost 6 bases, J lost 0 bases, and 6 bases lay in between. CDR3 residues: CASSLLSYEQYF. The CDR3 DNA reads TGTGCCAGCAGCCTCCTCTCCTACGAGCAGTACTTC.

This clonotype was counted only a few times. The CDR3 DNA reads as TGCAGTGCCCCACCTGGGACTAGCGGGGGGCCTCAGTACTTC. Amino acids: CSAPPGTSGGPQYF. V gene TRBV20-1 combines with J gene TRBJ2-4; 15 bases match TRBD2. The ends lost 6 bases at V and 12 bases at J; junction bases unmatched: 9. The germline gives CDR1 DFQATT, CDR2 SNEGSKA (reference sequence). CDR3 length: 14 amino acids.

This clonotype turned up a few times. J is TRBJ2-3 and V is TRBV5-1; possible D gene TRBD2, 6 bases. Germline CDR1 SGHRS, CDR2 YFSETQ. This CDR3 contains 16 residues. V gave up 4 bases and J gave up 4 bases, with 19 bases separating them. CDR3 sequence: CASSMTSPPIPDTQYF. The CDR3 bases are TGCGCCAGCAGCATGACTAGTCCTCCGATACCAGATACGCAGTATTTT.

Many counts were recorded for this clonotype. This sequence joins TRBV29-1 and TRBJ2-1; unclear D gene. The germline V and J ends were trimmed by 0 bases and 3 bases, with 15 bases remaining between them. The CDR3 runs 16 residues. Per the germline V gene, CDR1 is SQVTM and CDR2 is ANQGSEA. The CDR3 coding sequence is TGCAGCGTTGAAGATCGTGGCACACCTAACTACAATGAGCAGTTCTTC. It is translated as CSVEDRGTPNYNEQFF.

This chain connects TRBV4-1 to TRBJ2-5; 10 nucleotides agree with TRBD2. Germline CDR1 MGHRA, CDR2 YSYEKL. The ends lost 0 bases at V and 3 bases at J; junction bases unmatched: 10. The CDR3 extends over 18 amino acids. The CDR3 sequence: CASSQDWGLAGVKETQYF. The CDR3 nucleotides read TGCGCCAGCAGCCAAGATTGGGGCCTAGCGGGAGTTAAAGAGACCCAGTACTTC.

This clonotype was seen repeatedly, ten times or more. Here the CDR3 DNA reads TGTGCCAGCAGCCAAAGCGCTACGGGACAGGGTTGGAATGAGCAGTTCTTC. Its protein is CASSQSATGQGWNEQFF. The V gene is TRBV4-2, the J gene TRBJ2-1, with 9 positions matching TRBD1. Germline-derived CDR1 and CDR2 are LGHNA and YNFKEQ. This CDR3 region has 17 residues. The trim removed 2 bases at V and 7 bases at J, leaving 12 bases unmatched.

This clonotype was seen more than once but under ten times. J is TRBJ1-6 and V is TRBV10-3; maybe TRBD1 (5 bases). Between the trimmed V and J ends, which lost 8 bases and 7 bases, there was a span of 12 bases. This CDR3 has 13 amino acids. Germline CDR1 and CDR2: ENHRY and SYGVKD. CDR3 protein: CAIGTVPNSPLHF. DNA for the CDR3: TGTGCCATCGGGACGGTCCCAAATTCACCCCTCCACTTT.

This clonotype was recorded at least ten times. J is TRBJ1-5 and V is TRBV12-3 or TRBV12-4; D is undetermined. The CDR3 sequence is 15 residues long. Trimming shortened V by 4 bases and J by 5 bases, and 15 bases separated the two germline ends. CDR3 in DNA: TGTGCCAGCAGTTGGCCGGGAGACGGGGATCAGCCCCAGCATTTT. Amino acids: CASSWPGDGDQPQHF.

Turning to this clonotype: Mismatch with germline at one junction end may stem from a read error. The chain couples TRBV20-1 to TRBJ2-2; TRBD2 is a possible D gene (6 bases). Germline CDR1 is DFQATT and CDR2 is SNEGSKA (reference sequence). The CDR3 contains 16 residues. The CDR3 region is CCARAPGTPNTGELFF. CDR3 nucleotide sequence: TGCTGTGCTAGAGCGCCCGGGACTCCTAACACCGGGGAGCTGTTTTTT.

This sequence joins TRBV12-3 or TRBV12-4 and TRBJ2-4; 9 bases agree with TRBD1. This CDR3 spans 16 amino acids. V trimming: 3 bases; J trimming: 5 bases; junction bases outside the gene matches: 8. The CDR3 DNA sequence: TGTGCCAGCAGTTTCTTTGGGACAGGGAACCAAAACATTCAGTACTTC. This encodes CASSFFGTGNQNIQYF.

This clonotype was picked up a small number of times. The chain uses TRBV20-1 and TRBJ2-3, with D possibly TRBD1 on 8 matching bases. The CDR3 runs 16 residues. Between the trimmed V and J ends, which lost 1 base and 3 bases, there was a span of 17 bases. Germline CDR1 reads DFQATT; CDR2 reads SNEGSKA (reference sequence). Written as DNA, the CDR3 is TGCAGTGCTAGAGGAGACAGGGGAGGGGGGACAGATACGCAGTATTTT. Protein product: CSARGDRGGGTDTQYF.

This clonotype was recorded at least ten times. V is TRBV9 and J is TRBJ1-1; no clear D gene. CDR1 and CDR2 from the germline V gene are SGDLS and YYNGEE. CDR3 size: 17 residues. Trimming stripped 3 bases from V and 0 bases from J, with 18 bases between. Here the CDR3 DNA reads TGTGCCAGCAGCGCGTACGGTCAACAGAGCTTGAACACTGAAGCTTTCTTT. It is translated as CASSAYGQQSLNTEAFF.

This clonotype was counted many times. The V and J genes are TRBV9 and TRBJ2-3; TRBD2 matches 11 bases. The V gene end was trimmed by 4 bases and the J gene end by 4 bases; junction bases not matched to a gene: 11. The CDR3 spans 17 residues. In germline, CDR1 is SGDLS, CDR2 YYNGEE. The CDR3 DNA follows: TGTGCCAGCAGCCGAACACCACTAGCGGGAGAGCCAGATACGCAGTATTTT. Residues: CASSRTPLAGEPDTQYF.